These 10 T cell receptor beta chains came from one sample sequenced in a study of CD8+ T cells in alopecia areata. The authors extracted RNA and reverse transcribed it into cDNA as the sequencing template. Here immunoSEQ multiplex PCR was the method, and the copy in TCRdb shows in-frame clones only, minus some. The sample lists 200,000 to 250,000 clones; 67% were seen once. Material: CD4+ T cells sorted from blood, obtained at week 0. The receptors were sampled from a human donor with alopecia areata.

This chain uses TRBV14 with TRBJ2-1; TRBD2 matches 7 bases. After removal of 4 bases from V and 15 bases from J, the junction contained 12 bases not matched to a gene. Germline V lookup: CDR1 SGHDN, CDR2 FVKESK. This CDR3 region has 13 residues. The CDR3 sequence: CASSLTGGRGLFF. As DNA, the CDR3 is TGTGCCAGCAGCCTCACTGGAGGGAGGGGTCTGTTCTTC.

The V gene is TRBV18, the J gene TRBJ1-2; weak D call: TRBD1 (5 bases). With 1 base removed from V and 4 bases from J, the gap between germline ends came to 10 bases. The CDR3 is 14 residues long. From germline, CDR1 is KGHSH and CDR2 LQKENI. CDR3 nucleotide sequence: TGTGCCAGCTCACCACGGTCAGGGACCTATGGCTACACCTTC. Encoded protein: CASSPRSGTYGYTF.

This chain links TRBV7-9 with TRBJ2-1; 8 nucleotides align to TRBD2. Germline CDR1 is SEHNR and CDR2 is FQNEAQ (reference sequence). This CDR3 is built from 16 residues. V dropped 5 bases and J dropped 4; count of bases not matched to a gene: 10. CDR3 residues: CASSPGGSGEYNEQFF. CDR3 sequence (DNA): TGTGCCAGCAGCCCGGGAGGGTCGGGGGAATACAATGAGCAGTTCTTC.

A note on this clone: Mismatch with germline at one junction end may stem from a read error. This rearrangement joins TRBV7-7 to TRBJ1-1; no firm D call. Germline V gene lookup returns CDR1 SSHAT and CDR2 FNYEAQ (reference sequence). The CDR3 extends over 13 amino acids. The CDR3 nucleotides are TGTGCTAGCAGCCTGGGCCAGTTCACTGAAGCTTTCTTT. Translating gives CASSLGQFTEAFF.

This clone was found a few times. The rearrangement uses TRBV30 and TRBJ1-2, with D unclear. In germline, CDR1 is GTSNPN, CDR2 SVGIG (reference sequence). This CDR3 is 12 amino acids long. Trimming pared 0 bases from V and 5 bases from J, leaving 7 bases between. The CDR3 protein is CAWSVWGYGYTF. CDR3 DNA: TGTGCCTGGAGTGTCTGGGGTTATGGCTACACCTTC.

The chain recombines TRBV2 with TRBJ1-2; 7 positions match TRBD1. The CDR3 runs to 14 residues. Per the germline V gene, CDR1 is SNHLY and CDR2 is FYNNEI. The V and J ends lost 5 bases and 3 bases, in that order; junction bases with no gene match: 6. For the CDR3, the DNA is TGTGCCAGCAGTTCCCGAGACAGGGACTATGGCTACACCTTC. As protein: CASSSRDRDYGYTF. The full variable domain, with the rest looked up from reference TRBV2 and TRBJ1-2, is EPEVTQTPSHQVTQMGQEVILRCVPISNHLYFYWYRQILGQKVEFLVSFYNNEISEKSEIFDDQFSVERPDGSNFTLKIRSTKLEDSAMYFCASSSRDRDYGYTFGSGTRLTVV.

This clone was picked up a small number of times. Other DNA sequences from this sample encode an identical CDR3 as well. The DNA for the CDR3 is TGCAGCGTTGCCGATAGCAATCAGCCCCAGCATTTT. Encoded protein: CSVADSNQPQHF. The V gene is TRBV29-1, the J gene TRBJ1-5; D gene uncertain. V lost 4 bases to trimming and J lost 0 bases, with 4 bases between them. CDR1 is SQVTM, CDR2 ANQGSEA, per germline. This CDR3 region has 12 residues.

As concerns this clone: Other DNA sequences in the same sample also yield this CDR3. This chain links TRBV9 with TRBJ2-2, with D unresolved. CDR3 size: 15 residues. Trimming left V 0 bases short and J 2 bases short, with 8 bases between. Germline CDR1 reads SGDLS; CDR2 reads YYNGEE. Here the CDR3 DNA reads TGTGCCAGCAGCGTAGTATCAGGAAACACCGGGGAGCTGTTTTTT. Its protein is CASSVVSGNTGELFF.

The V and J genes are TRBV5-4 and TRBJ1-6; 9 nucleotides agree with TRBD1. Germline V gene lookup returns CDR1 SGHNT and CDR2 YYREEE (reference sequence). CDR3 size: 14 residues. The trim removed 3 bases at V and 9 bases at J, leaving 4 bases unmatched. The DNA of the CDR3 is TGTGCCAGCAGCTGGGACAGGGACCCTTCACCCCTCCACTTT. The encoded protein is CASSWDRDPSPLHF. The whole variable domain, remainder taken from reference TRBV5-4 and TRBJ1-6, is ETGVTQSPTHLIKTRGQQVTLRCSSQSGHNTVSWYQQALGQGPQFIFQYYREEENGRGNFPPRFSGLQFPNYSSELNVNALELDDSALYLCASSWDRDPSPLHFGNGTRLTVT.

This chain uses TRBV9 with TRBJ2-3, with 8 bases matching TRBD2. Trimming at V came to 2 bases and at J to 4 bases, leaving 12 bases not matched to a gene. The CDR3 is 17 residues long. The germline V gene encodes CDR1 SGDLS and CDR2 YYNGEE. The CDR3 region has the DNA TGTGCCAGCAGCGTCCAAACCGGGACTAGGACGGCAGATACGCAGTATTTT. Translating it yields CASSVQTGTRTADTQYF.